One T cell receptor beta chain is described in this entry. This receptor's antigen is unknown. No much larger clonotype is one base removed from it; base qualities were not supplied. The same CDR3 arises from other DNA sequences in this sample as well. The CDR3 regions of human TCRbeta chains were analyzed by immunosequencing. Concerning the study's data processing: TCRs in the repertoires were compared against a reference library of SARS-CoV-2-specific TCRs that had been generated with the MIRA antigen-specificity platform. Breadth was defined as the fraction of unique TCRs that were SARS-CoV-2-associated. Depth was defined as the fraction of total T cells that were SARS-CoV-2-associated. Using the MIRA data, each spike-specific TCR was mapped to the spike region that the TCR reacts to and placed in a CD4 or CD8 class. Log10-transformed breadth and depth values were compared by one-way ANOVA with Sidak's multiple comparisons tests. The source is immuneACCESS, and TCRdb retained only in-frame sequences with V and J called. Part of the clones is not carried over; for the studies checked, unresolved V genes explain less than half of this, and the remainder is unexplained. That table supplies the V and J calls and clone size; D and trimming were determined from the DNA. The sample table records tens of thousands of clones; roughly 84% of these occur just once. Together, the top ten hold more than 15% of the sample.

Spanning cysteine to phenylalanine, the CDR3 consists of 10 amino acids. Left in the record is the CDR3 DNA by itself, 30 bases read in frame from the first base. Trimming at the junction amounts to 6 bases on V and 5 bases on J, and the germline ends lie 7 bases apart. The CDR1 and CDR2 encoded by the germline V gene (reference sequence) are DFQATT and SNEGSKA. The time point label corresponds to: about 28 days (+/-7) after the second vaccine dose. Because spike-specific TCR depth and breadth did not differ between the two schedules, AZD1222 recipients who got a second dose at roughly 4 weeks were pooled with those who got a second dose at roughly 12 weeks. Vaccinee samples were obtained from the UK trials COV001 and COV002, which included a single-blind randomized controlled phase 2/3 trial of AZD1222 (ChAdOx1 nCoV-19) in healthy adults. For TCRbeta chain sequencing, PBMC samples from trial participants were taken at day 0 and at day 28 after the second dose.

The record originates from a study of T cell responses to AZD1222 COVID-19 vaccine (dated by TCRdb to the early 2020s). In terms of the full investigation: TCR sequencing covered approximately 230 trial participants: 200 to 220 given two doses of AZD1222 and about 26 given two doses of MenACWY control vaccine. Enrollment into the trials was organized by age into subgroups of 18-55, 56-69 and 70-plus years, and those subgroups contained approximately 150, 30 and 60 TCR-sequenced participants, respectively.

Study-level results and caveats: Most participants were white British and females outnumbered males, and the authors suggested that clonal diversity may have been underestimated. Vaccine-associated CD4 TCRs spanned the whole spike protein, with dominant responses in regions 160-218 and 743-854. Conclusions about previously exposed vaccinees are limited because only a handful of AZD1222 recipients were SARS-CoV-2 seropositive at baseline. After two AZD1222 doses, spike-specific TCR breadth and depth were significantly higher than at day 0 and than in MenACWY recipients. In the small 56-69-year group, the increase in depth fell short of significance, most likely because of low power. Reportedly, almost half of the unique spike-specific TCRs recognized epitopes lying outside the regions that are mutated in the B.1.351 and B.1.1.7 variants. Because no day 14 peak-response samples were available, the repertoires could be characterized only after the peak T cell response.

The source is an adult who received the AZD1222 COVID-19 vaccine. This sequence uses TRBV20-1 and TRBJ1-2; a tentative D match to TRBD1 spans 5 bases. This specimen was peripheral blood, taken 28 days after the second AZD1222 dose. In nucleotide form, the sequence is TGCAGTGCCCGGGGGTATGGCTACACCTTC. Its protein reads: CSARGYGYTF.